The rows below give T cell receptor beta chains drawn from one sample of a study of radiotherapy plus CTLA-4 blockade in lung cancer. Repertoires were generated with immunoSEQ multiplex PCR, while TCRdb's copy carries only in-frame clones and drops some. This repertoire shows 84,000 or so clones, about 85% found once; its top ten account for 13% to 15%. The input for sequencing was peripheral blood, taken from a patient treated with radiotherapy plus ipilimumab. Source of these receptors: a human donor with non-small cell lung cancer that progressed on radiotherapy plus ipilimumab. Both conserved end residues are part of each CDR3. D genes are given only for firm matches. Only part of the rows carry a size: once, few, many, or a class if the clone is expanded.

CDR3nt,CDR3aa,d_gene,abundance,v_gene,j_gene
TGTGCCAGCAGCTCGGGACTTGCGTCAGATACGCAGTATTTT,CASSSGLASDTQYF,.,once,TRBV7-8,TRBJ2-3
TGTGCCAGCAGCTTACAGGGTTATGGCTACACCTTC,CASSLQGYGYTF,.,few,TRBV28,TRBJ1-2
TGTGCCAGCAGCTCCTTAGAAATGTCGGGTACCGATACGCAGTATTTT,CASSSLEMSGTDTQYF,.,.,TRBV7-2,TRBJ2-3
TGTGCCAGCAGCATTAACAGGGACACTGAAGCTTTCTTT,CASSINRDTEAFF,.,once,TRBV11-3,TRBJ1-1
TGTGCCAGCAGCCAAGAAGCTAGCGGGAGGGCGGGCGAGCAGTACTTC,CASSQEASGRAGEQYF,TRBD2,.,TRBV14,TRBJ2-7
TGTGCCAGCAGCTTAGGCGTTAGGACAGGGGACGAGCAGTACTTC,CASSLGVRTGDEQYF,TRBD1,.,TRBV11-2,TRBJ2-7
TGCAGCGTTGAAGTAGGCGGAAACGAGCAGTACTTC,CSVEVGGNEQYF,.,.,TRBV29-1,TRBJ2-7
TGTGCCAGCAGCCCCGCCATTGGCAACCAGGGAAACACCATATATTTT,CASSPAIGNQGNTIYF,.,.,TRBV11-2,TRBJ1-3
TGTGCCAGCAGCGTAGGTACAGGGGGCTTGGAGACCCAGTACTTC,CASSVGTGGLETQYF,TRBD1,.,TRBV9,TRBJ2-5
TGTGCCTGGAGTAAAGGGAACTATGGCTACACCTTC,CAWSKGNYGYTF,.,.,TRBV30,TRBJ1-2
TGCGCCAGCAGCCGAAGGGGAGTTAGCAATCAGCCCCAGCATTTT,CASSRRGVSNQPQHF,.,.,TRBV23-1,TRBJ1-5
TGTGCCAGCAGCGTATTCGGCAGTCGCACAGATACGCAGTATTTT,CASSVFGSRTDTQYF,.,.,TRBV9,TRBJ2-3
TGTGCCAGCAGTAGGTCCTACGAGCAGTACTTC,CASSRSYEQYF,.,few,TRBV6-9,TRBJ2-7
TGCGCCAGCAGCACAGGGATATCACCCCTCCACTTT,CASSTGISPLHF,.,few,TRBV5-1,TRBJ1-6
TGTGCCAGTAGTACGTACAGTACAGCTAACTATGGCTACACCTTC,CASSTYSTANYGYTF,.,.,TRBV19,TRBJ1-2
TGTGCCAGCAGTGTGACAGCTGAGACCCAGTACTTC,CASSVTAETQYF,.,.,TRBV6-1,TRBJ2-5
TGCGCCAGCGCTACTACGGGTCAGGAGTTTTACGAGCAGTACTTC,CASATTGQEFYEQYF,.,.,TRBV5-1,TRBJ2-7
TGTGCCAGCAGCAGTTCCGGGAGAGGGGGCCAAGAGACCCAGTACTTC,CASSSSGRGGQETQYF,.,.,TRBV5-8,TRBJ2-5
TGTGCCAGTAGCGGGACCGCTCTCGCCTACGAGCAGTACTTC,CASSGTALAYEQYF,.,.,TRBV19,TRBJ2-7
TGTGCCAGCAGCCAAGGGGCCGGGGAGCTGTTTTTT,CASSQGAGELFF,.,few,TRBV28,TRBJ2-2
TGTGCCAGCAGGGAGGAGTGGACATCAAATTCACCCCTCCACTTT,CASREEWTSNSPLHF,.,.,TRBV2,TRBJ1-6
TGTGCCTGGTACTACGCGGGACAGGTCGTCACTGAAGCTTTCTTT,CAWYYAGQVVTEAFF,TRBD1,once,TRBV30,TRBJ1-1
TGTGCCAGCAGCTCCCCAACCCTTGGGGCTTACGAGCAGTACTTC,CASSSPTLGAYEQYF,.,.,TRBV7-6,TRBJ2-7
TGTGCCAGCAGCTTAACTGGACAGGGGGAATCCTATGGCTACACCTTC,CASSLTGQGESYGYTF,TRBD1,once,TRBV7-3,TRBJ1-2
TGTGCCAGCAGTGAAGAGCAGGGCCCCTACAATGAGCAGTTCTTC,CASSEEQGPYNEQFF,.,.,TRBV2,TRBJ2-1
TGCGCCAGCAGCTTGAGCAGAAACTCCTACAATGAGCAGTTCTTC,CASSLSRNSYNEQFF,.,.,TRBV5-1,TRBJ2-1
TGTGCCAGCAGTGAAGAAGTAAGGTACTCCCGGGACTTC,CASSEEVRYSRDF,.,.,TRBV2,TRBJ2-5
TGTGCCAGCAGTCCAGGGTGGAGCTCCTACGAGCAGTACTTC,CASSPGWSSYEQYF,.,.,TRBV27,TRBJ2-7
TGTGCCAGCAGTCGACACAGGGACTCTGGAAACACCATATATTTT,CASSRHRDSGNTIYF,.,.,TRBV6-5,TRBJ1-3
TGTGCCAGCAGCCCCGCCCGGGGACAGGGGGGGGCGGGTGAAAAACTGTTTTTT,CASSPARGQGGAGEKLFF,TRBD1,.,TRBV7-3,TRBJ1-4
TGTGCCAGCAGCAAGGGGCCCCGCGGAGCTTTCTTT,CASSKGPRGAFF,.,.,TRBV13,TRBJ1-1
TGTGCCAGCAGCCCCGTGGGCTCCTACAATGAGCAGTTCTTC,CASSPVGSYNEQFF,.,.,TRBV9,TRBJ2-1
TGTGCCAGCAGTCCTGGGGGTGGCTACACCTTC,CASSPGGGYTF,.,.,TRBV6-5,TRBJ1-2
TGTGCCAGCAGCTTGTATACTAGCGGGGCCGGGACCCAGTACTTC,CASSLYTSGAGTQYF,TRBD2,.,TRBV7-2,TRBJ2-5
TGTGCCAGCAGCTTAGGGGCTAGCGGTAGCACAGATACGCAGTATTTT,CASSLGASGSTDTQYF,TRBD2,.,TRBV11-2,TRBJ2-3
TGCGCCAGCAGCCAGGCTTCTCCCTGGGGGTTGAACACTGAAGCTTTCTTT,CASSQASPWGLNTEAFF,.,.,TRBV4-3,TRBJ1-1
TGCAGCGTGGGCGGAAGTCGGATGACTGAAGCTTTCTTT,CSVGGSRMTEAFF,.,.,TRBV29-1,TRBJ1-1
TGCAGTGCTGGAAGCACAGATACGCAGTATTTT,CSAGSTDTQYF,.,.,TRBV20-1,TRBJ2-3
TGCGCCAGCAGCCAAGATGCAGGGCCCTCTGGGGCCAACGTCCTGACTTTC,CASSQDAGPSGANVLTF,.,.,TRBV4-3,TRBJ2-6
TGCGCCAGCAGCTTGGATGGCTGGGATACGCAGTATTTT,CASSLDGWDTQYF,.,.,TRBV5-1,TRBJ2-3
TGCGCCAGCAGCCAAGGGACAGGGGTCTTTGTATCACCCCTCCACTTT,CASSQGTGVFVSPLHF,TRBD1,.,TRBV4-1,TRBJ1-6
TGTGCCAGCAGCTTAGTCAAGGGGGAGCTGTTTTTT,CASSLVKGELFF,.,.,TRBV11-3,TRBJ2-2
TGTGCCAGCAGTGAGCCCCGACTAGCGTCAATCTACGAGCAGTACTTC,CASSEPRLASIYEQYF,TRBD2,.,TRBV2,TRBJ2-7
TGCGCCAGCAGCCAAGATATCCGGGCACCTTACCAAGAGACCCAGTACTTC,CASSQDIRAPYQETQYF,.,.,TRBV4-1,TRBJ2-5
TGTGCCAGCAGCTACGAACGTGGGCAGGGATTCTACGAGCAGTACTTC,CASSYERGQGFYEQYF,.,.,TRBV7-2,TRBJ2-7
TGTGCCAGCAGTCAATGGACTAGCGGGGCAGGGCAGTACTTC,CASSQWTSGAGQYF,TRBD2,.,TRBV27,TRBJ2-7
TGTGCCAGCAGCCCGACTAGAAGCCAAGAGACCCAGTACTTC,CASSPTRSQETQYF,.,.,TRBV7-2,TRBJ2-5
TGTGCCAGCAGCCAGGGACAGGGTACTCAAGAGACCCAGTACTTC,CASSQGQGTQETQYF,TRBD1,.,TRBV4-2,TRBJ2-5
TGTGCCAGCAGTGGGACCTCGACCCGCACAGATACGCAGTATTTT,CASSGTSTRTDTQYF,.,.,TRBV6-1,TRBJ2-3
TGTGCCAGTACCCCACGCTTTAGCTCCTACGAGCAGTACTTC,CASTPRFSSYEQYF,.,.,TRBV19,TRBJ2-7
TGCAGTGCTGGTGCTAACTATGGCTACACCTTC,CSAGANYGYTF,.,once,TRBV20-1,TRBJ1-2
TGCGCCAGCAGCGGGGGGACAGGGGGCGCGAGACTTGAGCAGTTCTTC,CASSGGTGGARLEQFF,TRBD1,.,TRBV5-1,TRBJ2-1
TGTGCCAGCGGTAAGACTAGCGCCACCTACTACGAGCAGTACTTC,CASGKTSATYYEQYF,TRBD2,.,TRBV9,TRBJ2-7